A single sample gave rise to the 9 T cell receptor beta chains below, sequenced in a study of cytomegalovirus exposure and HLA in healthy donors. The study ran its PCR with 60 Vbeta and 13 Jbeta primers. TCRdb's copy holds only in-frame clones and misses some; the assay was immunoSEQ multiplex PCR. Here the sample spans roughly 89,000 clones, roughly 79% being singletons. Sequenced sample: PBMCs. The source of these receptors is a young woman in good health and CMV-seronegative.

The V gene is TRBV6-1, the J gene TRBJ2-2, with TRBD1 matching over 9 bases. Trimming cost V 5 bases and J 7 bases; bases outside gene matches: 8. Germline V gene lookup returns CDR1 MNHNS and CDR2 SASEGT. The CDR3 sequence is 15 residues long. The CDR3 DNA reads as TGTGCCAGCAGTAACAAACAGGGGGCGGGCGGGGAGCTGTTTTTT. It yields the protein CASSNKQGAGGELFF.

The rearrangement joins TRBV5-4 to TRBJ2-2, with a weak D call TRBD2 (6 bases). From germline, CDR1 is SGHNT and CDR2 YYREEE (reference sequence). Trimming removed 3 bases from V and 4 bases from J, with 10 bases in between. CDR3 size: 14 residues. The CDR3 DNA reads TGTGCCAGCAGCTCAGGGACTCCCACCGGGGAGCTGTTTTTT. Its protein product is CASSSGTPTGELFF.

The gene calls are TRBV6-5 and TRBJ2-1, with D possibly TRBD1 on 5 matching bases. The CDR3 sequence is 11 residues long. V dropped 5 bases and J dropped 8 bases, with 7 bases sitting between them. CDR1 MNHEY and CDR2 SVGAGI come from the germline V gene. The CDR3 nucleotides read TGTGCCAGCAGTAGGGGATATGAGCAGTTCTTC. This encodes CASSRGYEQFF.

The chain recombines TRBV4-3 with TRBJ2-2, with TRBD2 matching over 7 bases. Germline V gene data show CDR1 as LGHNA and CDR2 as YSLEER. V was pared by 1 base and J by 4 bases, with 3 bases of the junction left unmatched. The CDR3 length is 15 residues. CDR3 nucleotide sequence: TGCGCCAGCAGCCAAGCGTCTAGCGGCACCGGGGAGCTGTTTTTT. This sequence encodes CASSQASSGTGELFF.

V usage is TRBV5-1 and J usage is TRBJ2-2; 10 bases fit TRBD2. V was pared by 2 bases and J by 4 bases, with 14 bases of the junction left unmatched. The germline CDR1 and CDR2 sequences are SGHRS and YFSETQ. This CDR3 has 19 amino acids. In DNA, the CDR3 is TGCGCCAGCAGCTTTCGAGCTAGCGGGAGTCGGCCGGTCACCGGGGAGCTGTTTTTT. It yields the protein CASSFRASGSRPVTGELFF.

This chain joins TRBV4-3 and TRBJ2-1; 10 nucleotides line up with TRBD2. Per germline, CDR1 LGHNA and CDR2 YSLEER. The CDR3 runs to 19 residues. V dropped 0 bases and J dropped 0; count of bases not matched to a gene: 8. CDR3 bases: TGCGCCAGCAGCCAAGATTTAAGGAGCGGGAGGGGCTCCTACAATGAGCAGTTCTTC. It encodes CASSQDLRSGRGSYNEQFF.

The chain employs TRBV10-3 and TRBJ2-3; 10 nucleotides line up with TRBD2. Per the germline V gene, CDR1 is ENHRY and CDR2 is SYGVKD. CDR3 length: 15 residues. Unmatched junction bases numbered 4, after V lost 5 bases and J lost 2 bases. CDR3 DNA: TGTGCCATCAGTTCCCTAGCGGGAGCCACAGATACGCAGTATTTT. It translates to CAISSLAGATDTQYF.

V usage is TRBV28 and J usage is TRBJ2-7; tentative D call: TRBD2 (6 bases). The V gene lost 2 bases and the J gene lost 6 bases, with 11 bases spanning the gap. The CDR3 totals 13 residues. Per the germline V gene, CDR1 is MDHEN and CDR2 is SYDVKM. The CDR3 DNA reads TGTGCCAGCAGTTTAAACTGGAGGGGCGAGCAGTACTTC. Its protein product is CASSLNWRGEQYF.

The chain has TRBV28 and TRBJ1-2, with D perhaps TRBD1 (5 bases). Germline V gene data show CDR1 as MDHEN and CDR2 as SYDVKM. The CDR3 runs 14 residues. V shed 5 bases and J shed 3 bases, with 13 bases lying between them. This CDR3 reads CASSAPQGDYGYTF. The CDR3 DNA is TGTGCCAGCAGTGCCCCCCAAGGGGACTATGGCTACACCTTC.